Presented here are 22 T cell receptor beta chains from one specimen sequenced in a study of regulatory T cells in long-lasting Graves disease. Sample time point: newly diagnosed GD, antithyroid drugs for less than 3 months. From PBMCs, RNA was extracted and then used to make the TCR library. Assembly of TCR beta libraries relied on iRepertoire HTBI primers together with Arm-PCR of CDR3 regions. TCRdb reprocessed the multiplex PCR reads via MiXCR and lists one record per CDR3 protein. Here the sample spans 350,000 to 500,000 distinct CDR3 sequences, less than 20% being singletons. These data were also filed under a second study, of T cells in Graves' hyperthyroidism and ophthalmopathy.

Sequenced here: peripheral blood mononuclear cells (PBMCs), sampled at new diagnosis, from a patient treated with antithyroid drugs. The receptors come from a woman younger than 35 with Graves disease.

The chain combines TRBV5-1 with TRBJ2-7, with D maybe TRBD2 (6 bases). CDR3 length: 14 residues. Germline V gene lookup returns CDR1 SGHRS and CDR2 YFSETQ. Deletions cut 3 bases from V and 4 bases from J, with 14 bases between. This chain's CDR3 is CASSYGGGGYEQYF. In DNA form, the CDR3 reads TGCGCCAGCAGCTACGGTGGCGGAGGGTACGAGCAGTACTTC. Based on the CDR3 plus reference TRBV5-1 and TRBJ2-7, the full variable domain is KAGVTQTPRYLIKTRGQQVTLSCSPISGHRSVSWYQQTPGQGLQFLFEYFSETQRNKGNFPGRFSGRQFSNSRSEMNVSTLELGDSALYLCASSYGGGGYEQYFGPGTRLTVT.

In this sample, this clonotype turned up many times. The CDR3, as DNA: TGTGCCAGCAGCACAGGGGGGGGCACCTACGAGCAGTACTTC. This gives the protein CASSTGGGTYEQYF. The chain joins TRBV9 to TRBJ2-7, with D tentatively TRBD1 (8 bases). This CDR3 is built from 14 residues. Germline loops: CDR1 SGDLS, CDR2 YYNGEE. With 4 bases removed from V and 2 bases from J, the gap between germline ends came to 13 bases.

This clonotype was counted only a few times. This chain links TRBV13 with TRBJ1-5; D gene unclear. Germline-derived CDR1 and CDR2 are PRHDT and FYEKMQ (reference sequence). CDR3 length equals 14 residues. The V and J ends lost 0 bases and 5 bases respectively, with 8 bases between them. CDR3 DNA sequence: TGTGCCAGCAGCTTAGGGGGAGGCGATCAGCCCCAGCATTTT. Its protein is CASSLGGGDQPQHF.

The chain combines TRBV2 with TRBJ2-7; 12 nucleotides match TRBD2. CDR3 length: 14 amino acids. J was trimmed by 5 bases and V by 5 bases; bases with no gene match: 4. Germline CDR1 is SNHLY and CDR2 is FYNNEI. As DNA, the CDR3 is TGTGCCAGCAGTCCTAGCGGGAGGGCCGACGAGCAGTACTTC. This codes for CASSPSGRADEQYF.

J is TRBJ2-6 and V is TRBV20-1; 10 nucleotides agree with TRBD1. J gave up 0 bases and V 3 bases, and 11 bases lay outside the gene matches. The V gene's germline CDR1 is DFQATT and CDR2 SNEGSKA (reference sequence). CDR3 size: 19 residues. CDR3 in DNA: TGCAGTGCTAGTGGTCAGACAGGGGGCCCTATCTCTGGGGCCAACGTCCTGACTTTC. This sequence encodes CSASGQTGGPISGANVLTF.

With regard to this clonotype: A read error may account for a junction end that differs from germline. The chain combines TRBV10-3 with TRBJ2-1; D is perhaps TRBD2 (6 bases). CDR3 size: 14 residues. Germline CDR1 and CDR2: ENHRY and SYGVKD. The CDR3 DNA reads TGTGCCATCGGTGAGGGGACTGGGCCCAATGAGCAGTTCTTC. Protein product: CAIGEGTGPNEQFF.

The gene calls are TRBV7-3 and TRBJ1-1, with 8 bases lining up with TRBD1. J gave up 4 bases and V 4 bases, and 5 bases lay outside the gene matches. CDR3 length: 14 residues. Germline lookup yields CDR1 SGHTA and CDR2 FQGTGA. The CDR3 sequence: CASSSTGAGTEAFF. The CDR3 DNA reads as TGTGCCAGCAGCTCGACAGGGGCGGGCACTGAAGCTTTCTTT.

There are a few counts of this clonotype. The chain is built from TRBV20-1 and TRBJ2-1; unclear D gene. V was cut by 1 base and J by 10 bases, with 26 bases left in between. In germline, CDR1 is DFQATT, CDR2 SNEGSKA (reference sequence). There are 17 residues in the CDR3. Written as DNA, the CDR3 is TGCAGTGCTAGAGGGCCCCTCTTTGCTGGGTTAACCTACGAGCAGTTCTTC. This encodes CSARGPLFAGLTYEQFF.

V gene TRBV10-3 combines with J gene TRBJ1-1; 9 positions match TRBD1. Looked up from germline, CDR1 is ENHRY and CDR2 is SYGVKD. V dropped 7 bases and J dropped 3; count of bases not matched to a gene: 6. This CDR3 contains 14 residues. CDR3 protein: CAIKAGQGYTEAFF. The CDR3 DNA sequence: TGTGCCATCAAAGCCGGACAGGGGTACACTGAAGCTTTCTTT.

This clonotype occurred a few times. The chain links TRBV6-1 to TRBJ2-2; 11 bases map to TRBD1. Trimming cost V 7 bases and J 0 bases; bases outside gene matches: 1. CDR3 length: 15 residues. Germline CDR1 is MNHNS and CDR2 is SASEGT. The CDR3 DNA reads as TGTGCCAGCAAGGGACAGGGGGCGAACACCGGGGAGCTGTTTTTT. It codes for CASKGQGANTGELFF.

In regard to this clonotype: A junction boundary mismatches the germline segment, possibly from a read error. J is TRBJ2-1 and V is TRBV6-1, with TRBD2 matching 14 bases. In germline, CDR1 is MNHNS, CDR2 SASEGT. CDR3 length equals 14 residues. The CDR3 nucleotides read TGTGCCACCCTGGGACTAGCGGGAGTCGGTGAGCGGTTCTTC. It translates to CATLGLAGVGERFF.

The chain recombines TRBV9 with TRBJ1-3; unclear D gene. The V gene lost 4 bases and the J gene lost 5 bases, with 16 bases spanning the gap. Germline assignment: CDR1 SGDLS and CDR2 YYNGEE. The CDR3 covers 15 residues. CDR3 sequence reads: CASSPRAFSRNTIYF. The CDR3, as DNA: TGTGCCAGCAGCCCCCGGGCATTCTCGAGAAACACCATATATTTT.

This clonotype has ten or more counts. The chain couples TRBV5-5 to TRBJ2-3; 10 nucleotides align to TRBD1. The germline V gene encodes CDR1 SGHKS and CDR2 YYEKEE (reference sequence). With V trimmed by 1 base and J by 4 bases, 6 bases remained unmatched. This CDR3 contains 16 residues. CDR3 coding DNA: TGTGCCAGCAGCTTGCAGGGACAGGGGCCCTCAGATACGCAGTATTTT. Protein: CASSLQGQGPSDTQYF.

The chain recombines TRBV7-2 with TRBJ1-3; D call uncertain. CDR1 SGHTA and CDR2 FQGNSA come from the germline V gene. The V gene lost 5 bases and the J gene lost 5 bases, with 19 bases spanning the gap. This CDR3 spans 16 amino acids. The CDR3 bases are TGTGCCAGCAGCCGTGGGGAGGGATTAGTCCGAAACACCATATATTTT. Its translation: CASSRGEGLVRNTIYF.

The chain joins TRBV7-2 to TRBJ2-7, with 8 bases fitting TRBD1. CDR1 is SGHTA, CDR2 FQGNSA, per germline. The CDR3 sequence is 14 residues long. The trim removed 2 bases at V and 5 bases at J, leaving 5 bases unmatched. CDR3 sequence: CASSLQGAAHEQYF. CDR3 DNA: TGTGCCAGCAGCTTACAGGGGGCGGCCCACGAGCAGTACTTC.

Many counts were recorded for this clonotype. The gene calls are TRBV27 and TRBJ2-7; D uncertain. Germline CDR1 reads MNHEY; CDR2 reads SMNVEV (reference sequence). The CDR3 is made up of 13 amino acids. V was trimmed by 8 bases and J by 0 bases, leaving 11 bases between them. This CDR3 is CASARTSSYEQYF. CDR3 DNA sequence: TGTGCCAGCGCGCGGACGAGCTCCTACGAGCAGTACTTC.

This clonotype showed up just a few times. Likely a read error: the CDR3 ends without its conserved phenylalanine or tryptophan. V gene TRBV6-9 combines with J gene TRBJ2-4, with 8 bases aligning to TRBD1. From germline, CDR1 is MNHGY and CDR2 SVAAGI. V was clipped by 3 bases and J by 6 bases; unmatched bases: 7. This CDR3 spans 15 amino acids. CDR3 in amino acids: CASSYPQGAVNIQYS. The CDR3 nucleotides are TGTGCCAGCAGTTACCCTCAGGGGGCCGTAAACATTCAGTACTCC.

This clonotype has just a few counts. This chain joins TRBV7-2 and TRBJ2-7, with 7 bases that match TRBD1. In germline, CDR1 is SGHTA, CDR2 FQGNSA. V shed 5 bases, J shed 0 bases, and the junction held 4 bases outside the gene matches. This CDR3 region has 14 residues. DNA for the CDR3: TGTGCCAGCAGCCACCGGGACAGCTCCTACGAGCAGTACTTC. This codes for CASSHRDSSYEQYF. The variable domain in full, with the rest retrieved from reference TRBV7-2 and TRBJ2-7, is GAGVSQSPSNKVTEKGKDVELRCDPISGHTALYWYRQSLGQGLEFLIYFQGNSAPDKSGLPSDRFSAERTGGSVSTLTIQRTQQEDSAVYLCASSHRDSSYEQYFGPGTRLTVT.

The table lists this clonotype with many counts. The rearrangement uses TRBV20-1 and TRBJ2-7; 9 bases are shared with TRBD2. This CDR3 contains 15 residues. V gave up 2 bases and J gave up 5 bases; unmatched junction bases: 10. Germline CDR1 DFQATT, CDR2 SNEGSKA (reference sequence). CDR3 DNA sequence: TGCAGTGCTAGAAGTTTGGCTAGCGGGATCAACGAGCAGTACTTC. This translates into CSARSLASGINEQYF.

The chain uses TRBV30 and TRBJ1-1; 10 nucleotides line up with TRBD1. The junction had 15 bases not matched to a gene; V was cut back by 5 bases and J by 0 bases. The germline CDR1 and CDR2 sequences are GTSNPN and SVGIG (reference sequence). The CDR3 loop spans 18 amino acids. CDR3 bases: TGTGCCTGGCAACGTGGGGCGACAGGGGGCGGCTTGAACACTGAAGCTTTCTTT. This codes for CAWQRGATGGGLNTEAFF.

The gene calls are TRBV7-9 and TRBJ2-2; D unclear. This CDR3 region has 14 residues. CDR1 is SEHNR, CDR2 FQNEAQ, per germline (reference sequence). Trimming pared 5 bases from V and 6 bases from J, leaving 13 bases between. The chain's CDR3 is CASSTSLGSGELFF. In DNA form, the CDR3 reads TGTGCCAGCAGCACCAGTCTAGGTTCCGGGGAGCTGTTTTTT.

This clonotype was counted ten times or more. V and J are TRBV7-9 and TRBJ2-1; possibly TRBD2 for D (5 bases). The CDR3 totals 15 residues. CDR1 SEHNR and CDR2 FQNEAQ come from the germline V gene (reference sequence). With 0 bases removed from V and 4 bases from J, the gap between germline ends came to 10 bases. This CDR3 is CASSLATGKYNEQFF. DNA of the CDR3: TGTGCCAGCAGCTTAGCGACGGGGAAGTACAATGAGCAGTTCTTC.